These 31 T cell receptor beta chains were sequenced from one sample in a study of T cells in localized non-small cell lung cancer. Here immunoSEQ multiplex PCR was the method, and the copy in TCRdb shows in-frame clones only, minus some. The sample records around 140,000 clones, around 90% being singletons. The source material was peripheral blood, sampled before any cancer treatment. These receptors were obtained from an older female donor with stage I lung adenocarcinoma.

This clone was observed a few times. This chain uses TRBV18 with TRBJ2-7; D remains ambiguous. The CDR3 consists of 15 residues. CDR1 KGHSH and CDR2 LQKENI come from the germline V gene. V lost 2 bases, J lost 3 bases, and 14 bases lay in between. The CDR3 region is CASSPWPNDVYEQYF. CDR3 coding DNA: TGTGCCAGCTCACCATGGCCCAACGATGTCTACGAGCAGTACTTC.

Written as DNA, the CDR3 is TGTGCCAGCTCACCAAAGGGACTAGCGGTGGCCTACGAGCAGTACTTC. It specifies CASSPKGLAVAYEQYF. The chain joins TRBV18 to TRBJ2-7; 11 nucleotides line up with TRBD2. The CDR3 contains 16 residues. V lost 2 bases and J lost 2; bases outside the gene matches: 5. Germline V gives CDR1 KGHSH, CDR2 LQKENI.

The rearrangement joins TRBV4-2 to TRBJ2-3, with no clear D. The CDR3 runs to 17 residues. The V gene's germline CDR1 is LGHNA and CDR2 YNFKEQ. Trimming pared 2 bases from V and 2 bases from J, leaving 17 bases between. The CDR3 loop is CASSQTRVTGDTDTQYF. The CDR3, as DNA: TGTGCCAGCAGCCAAACAAGGGTGACTGGAGACACAGATACGCAGTATTTT.

The rearrangement joins TRBV6-1 to TRBJ2-3, with D tentatively TRBD2 (5 bases). Looked up from germline, CDR1 is MNHNS and CDR2 is SASEGT. The CDR3 loop spans 12 amino acids. Trimming cost V 8 bases and J 3 bases, with 9 bases left between them. DNA of the CDR3: TGTGCCAGCGGGGAGAGAACAGATACGCAGTATTTT. Its translation is CASGERTDTQYF.

This chain uses TRBV7-3 with TRBJ2-1, with D perhaps TRBD1 or TRBD2 (7 bases each). The CDR3 covers 18 residues. Germline V CDR1 and CDR2: SGHTA, FQGTGA. Trimming cost V 2 bases and J 3 bases, with 20 bases left between them. CDR3 residues: CASSLDRDSSGRYNEQFF. In DNA form, the CDR3 reads TGTGCCAGCAGCTTAGACAGGGACTCTAGCGGTCGCTACAATGAGCAGTTCTTC. The entire variable domain, with the rest obtained from reference TRBV7-3 and TRBJ2-1, is as follows: GAGVSQTPSNKVTEKGKYVELRCDPISGHTALYWYRQSLGQGPEFLIYFQGTGAADDSGLPNDRFFAVRPEGSVSTLKIQRTERGDSAVYLCASSLDRDSSGRYNEQFFGPGTRLTVL.

The chain has TRBV5-1 and TRBJ2-5, with D possibly TRBD1 on 5 matching bases. Germline-derived CDR1 and CDR2 are SGHRS and YFSETQ. The CDR3 contains 13 residues. V gave up 1 base and J gave up 5 bases, with 9 bases separating them. In DNA, the CDR3 is TGCGCCAGCAGCTTGAGGGGATGGGAGACCCAGTACTTC. Translated: CASSLRGWETQYF. Filled out from reference TRBV5-1 and TRBJ2-5, the complete variable domain reads KAGVTQTPRYLIKTRGQQVTLSCSPISGHRSVSWYQQTPGQGLQFLFEYFSETQRNKGNFPGRFSGRQFSNSRSEMNVSTLELGDSALYLCASSLRGWETQYFGPGTRLLVL.

The V call is TRBV9, the J call TRBJ2-2; D gene ambiguous. V lost 0 bases and J lost 3, with 12 bases in between. The CDR3 covers 16 residues. From germline, CDR1 is SGDLS and CDR2 YYNGEE. CDR3 coding DNA: TGTGCCAGCAGCGTAGGCGCCGACAAGCACACCGGGGAGCTGTTTTTT. Its translation is CASSVGADKHTGELFF.

The rearrangement links TRBV4-1 to TRBJ2-1, with TRBD2 as a possible D gene (6 bases). The CDR3 is made up of 16 amino acids. V was trimmed by 1 base and J by 6 bases, leaving 16 bases between them. Germline CDR1 and CDR2: MGHRA and YSYEKL. The DNA of the CDR3 is TGCGCCAGCAGCCAAGTCGCCGGGAGCCGGGGCAATGAGCAGTTCTTC. Protein sequence: CASSQVAGSRGNEQFF.

The J gene is TRBJ1-1, the V gene TRBV5-1; D is possibly TRBD1 (6 bases). Germline loops: CDR1 SGHRS, CDR2 YFSETQ. The ends were cut back, 6 bases at V and 1 base at J, with 16 bases in the middle. This CDR3 has 15 residues. The CDR3 spells CASTPRGGANTEAFF. The CDR3 nucleotides read TGCGCCAGCACACCCCGGGGGGGGGCGAACACTGAAGCTTTCTTT.

The chain links TRBV5-4 to TRBJ2-3; D call uncertain. Trimming pared 3 bases from V and 2 bases from J, leaving 7 bases between. The CDR3 covers 13 residues. Germline CDR1 and CDR2: SGHNT and YYREEE (reference sequence). CDR3: CASSSPNTDTQYF. CDR3 nucleotides: TGTGCCAGCAGCTCCCCCAACACAGATACGCAGTATTTT.

This chain links TRBV15 with TRBJ2-2; D is uncertain. This CDR3 region has 12 residues. The V gene lost 9 bases and the J gene lost 8 bases, with 13 bases spanning the gap. The germline V gene encodes CDR1 LNHNV and CDR2 YYDKDF (reference sequence). This chain's CDR3 is CATSILSGELFF. Here the CDR3 DNA reads TGTGCCACTAGTATTTTATCTGGGGAGCTGTTTTTT.

V usage is TRBV6-6 and J usage is TRBJ2-1; 7 nucleotides line up with TRBD1. J gave up 7 bases and V 6 bases, and 9 bases lay outside the gene matches. Germline V gene sequence: CDR1 MNHNY, CDR2 SVGAGI (reference sequence). The CDR3 is 14 amino acids. The CDR3 here is CASSSQGSKNEQFF. CDR3 DNA: TGTGCCAGCAGCTCACAGGGGTCGAAGAATGAGCAGTTCTTC.

The chain joins TRBV30 to TRBJ2-1; D remains unclear. The CDR3 consists of 14 residues. Looked up from germline, CDR1 is GTSNPN and CDR2 is SVGIG (reference sequence). V lost 2 bases to trimming and J lost 15 bases, with 23 bases between them. The CDR3 loop reads CAWSPPLIVPRWFF. The CDR3 DNA is TGTGCCTGGAGTCCTCCCCTAATAGTCCCGAGATGGTTCTTC.

J is TRBJ1-3 and V is TRBV18; D uncertain. This CDR3 contains 16 residues. The V end lost 2 bases, the J end lost 0 bases, and 11 bases lay between the germline ends. Germline V lookup: CDR1 KGHSH, CDR2 LQKENI. As DNA, the CDR3 is TGTGCCAGCTCACCATTCGGTGCGGTCTCTGGAAACACCATATATTTT. This gives the protein CASSPFGAVSGNTIYF.

This sequence joins TRBV28 and TRBJ2-7, with no clear D. The CDR3 sequence is 16 residues long. V shed 3 bases and J shed 1 base, with 16 bases lying between them. The germline V gene encodes CDR1 MDHEN and CDR2 SYDVKM. CDR3 bases: TGTGCCAGCAGTTTCACCTTAACGGGCCTTTCCTACGAGCAGTACTTC. This sequence encodes CASSFTLTGLSYEQYF.

The genes are TRBV18 and TRBJ1-2; no clear D. The germline V gene has CDR1 KGHSH and CDR2 LQKENI. V was pared by 1 base and J by 1 base, with 10 bases between. The CDR3 totals 15 residues. CDR3 DNA sequence: TGTGCCAGCTCACCACTTGAAGACCTTAACTATGGCTACACCTTC. This translates into CASSPLEDLNYGYTF.

The chain carries TRBV15 and TRBJ1-2; D remains unclear. With 0 bases removed from V and 4 bases from J, the gap between germline ends came to 12 bases. Looked up from germline, CDR1 is LNHNV and CDR2 is YYDKDF (reference sequence). There are 15 residues in the CDR3. CDR3 residues: CATSRDSKAGYGYTF. The CDR3 nucleotides read TGTGCCACCAGCAGAGACTCCAAGGCCGGCTATGGCTACACCTTC.

CDR3 nucleotides: TGTGCCAGCAGCCCTTGGACAGGTGGATACGAGCAGTACTTC. Translation gives CASSPWTGGYEQYF. The gene calls are TRBV14 and TRBJ2-7, with 7 bases identical to TRBD1. V was clipped by 4 bases and J by 4 bases; unmatched bases: 7. Germline V gives CDR1 SGHDN, CDR2 FVKESK. This CDR3 comprises 14 residues.

V usage is TRBV19 and J usage is TRBJ2-1; TRBD2 matches 16 bases. In germline, CDR1 is LNHDA, CDR2 SQIVND (reference sequence). The V and J ends lost 6 bases and 13 bases, in that order; junction bases with no gene match: 6. This CDR3 comprises 14 residues. CDR3 loop: CASSPGTSGRAQFF. CDR3 coding DNA: TGTGCCAGTAGCCCCGGGACTAGCGGGAGGGCCCAGTTCTTC.

V gene TRBV6-5 combines with J gene TRBJ2-5; tentative D call: TRBD1 (6 bases). The CDR3 is made up of 13 amino acids. Trimming removed 2 bases from V and 5 bases from J, with 9 bases in between. Germline CDR1 reads MNHEY; CDR2 reads SVGAGI. CDR3: CASSYTGRETQYF. The DNA of the CDR3 is TGTGCCAGCAGTTACACAGGGCGCGAGACCCAGTACTTC.

The chain uses TRBV28 and TRBJ2-3, with 7 bases that match TRBD1. CDR3 length: 14 amino acids. Trimming at V came to 5 bases and at J to 5 bases, leaving 7 bases not matched to a gene. Germline-derived CDR1 and CDR2 are MDHEN and SYDVKM. DNA of the CDR3: TGTGCCAGCAGTGAGGGGACAGTTCGAGATACGCAGTATTTT. Amino acids: CASSEGTVRDTQYF.

The rearrangement links TRBV29-1 to TRBJ1-4, with 7 bases that match TRBD1. The ends lost 7 bases at V and 4 bases at J; junction bases unmatched: 6. Germline V gene lookup returns CDR1 SQVTM and CDR2 ANQGSEA. This CDR3 is 13 amino acids long. This chain's CDR3 is CSAGTENNEKLFF. The CDR3 DNA reads TGCAGCGCCGGGACAGAGAATAATGAAAAACTGTTTTTT.

The chain employs TRBV29-1 and TRBJ2-3; TRBD2 matches 10 bases. CDR3 size: 16 residues. CDR1 and CDR2 (germline): SQVTM, ANQGSEA. V lost 4 bases and J lost 2; bases outside the gene matches: 9. CDR3 sequence (DNA): TGCAGCGTTGTGGGCGGTACTAGCGGGGACACAGATACGCAGTATTTT. Translating it yields CSVVGGTSGDTDTQYF.

Here the CDR3 reads CASSLSPQETQYF. The CDR3, as DNA: TGCGCCAGCAGCTTATCACCTCAGGAGACCCAGTACTTC. The chain carries TRBV5-1 and TRBJ2-5; D remains ambiguous. Trimming shortened V by 2 bases and J by 5 bases, and 10 bases separated the two germline ends. The CDR3 contains 13 residues. Germline CDR1 reads SGHRS; CDR2 reads YFSETQ. The whole variable domain, filled in from reference TRBV5-1 and TRBJ2-5, reads KAGVTQTPRYLIKTRGQQVTLSCSPISGHRSVSWYQQTPGQGLQFLFEYFSETQRNKGNFPGRFSGRQFSNSRSEMNVSTLELGDSALYLCASSLSPQETQYFGPGTRLLVL.

This clone was recorded once. In nucleotides, the CDR3 is TGTGCCAGCAGCTTTGGGACAGGGGGGATGGATCAGCCCCAGCATTTT. This codes for CASSFGTGGMDQPQHF. The rearrangement joins TRBV5-4 to TRBJ1-5, with 11 bases lining up with TRBD1. Unmatched junction bases numbered 6, after V lost 2 bases and J lost 5 bases. This CDR3 is 16 amino acids long. Germline values: CDR1 SGHNT, CDR2 YYREEE (reference sequence). Full variable domain (rest looked up from reference TRBV5-4 and TRBJ1-5): ETGVTQSPTHLIKTRGQQVTLRCSSQSGHNTVSWYQQALGQGPQFIFQYYREEENGRGNFPPRFSGLQFPNYSSELNVNALELDDSALYLCASSFGTGGMDQPQHFGDGTRLSIL.

The chain recombines TRBV27 with TRBJ2-1, with 12 bases identical to TRBD2. J was trimmed by 8 bases and V by 4 bases; bases with no gene match: 9. The CDR3 length is 16 residues. Germline V CDR1 and CDR2: MNHEY, SMNVEV (reference sequence). DNA for the CDR3: TGTGCCAGCAGTTCAATTGGACTAGCGGGACTGGATGAGCAGTTCTTC. Encoded protein: CASSSIGLAGLDEQFF.

This chain uses TRBV27 with TRBJ2-3; the D gene is possibly TRBD1 (5 bases). Between the trimmed V and J ends, which lost 4 bases and 4 bases, there was a span of 9 bases. The germline V gene encodes CDR1 MNHEY and CDR2 SMNVEV (reference sequence). This CDR3 contains 13 residues. CDR3 region: CASSSQGPDTQYF. The CDR3 nucleotides are TGTGCCAGCAGTTCCCAGGGTCCAGATACGCAGTATTTT.

The rearrangement joins TRBV29-1 to TRBJ2-5; 8 positions agree with TRBD1. J lost 5 bases, V lost 6 bases, and 5 bases had no gene match. This CDR3 spans 12 amino acids. In germline, CDR1 is SQVTM, CDR2 ANQGSEA. The CDR3 bases are TGCAGCGTGCGACAGGGGCTCGAGACCCAGTACTTC. Its translation: CSVRQGLETQYF.

V is TRBV18 and J is TRBJ1-4, with D perhaps matching TRBD1 (5 bases). Germline values: CDR1 KGHSH, CDR2 LQKENI. V was pared by 2 bases and J by 6 bases, with 13 bases between. CDR3 length: 15 amino acids. In nucleotides, the CDR3 is TGTGCCAGCTCACCAACTCAGGGCTGGGATGAAAAACTGTTTTTT. Amino acids: CASSPTQGWDEKLFF.

This sequence joins TRBV7-6 and TRBJ2-5; D is perhaps TRBD1 (6 bases). CDR3 length: 16 amino acids. The V end was cut by 0 bases, the J end by 7 bases, with 18 bases between. The germline CDR1 and CDR2 sequences are SGHVS and FNYEAQ. CDR3 sequence reads: CASSLARHRAVGTQYF. The CDR3 nucleotides are TGTGCCAGCAGCTTAGCCCGCCACAGGGCCGTGGGGACCCAGTACTTC.

This clone has a single count. This chain links TRBV10-2 with TRBJ1-5; D is ambiguous. V lost 7 bases and J lost 3, with 10 bases in between. This CDR3 has 13 amino acids. Germline CDR1 reads WSHSY; CDR2 reads SAAADI. The CDR3 bases are TGCGCCAGCACCGGGGATCCCAATCAGCCCCAGCATTTT. It codes for CASTGDPNQPQHF.